This TCR beta chain was captured by sequencing in a study of shared clonotypes between healthy human individuals. Produced via immunoSEQ multiplex PCR; TCRdb's table is partial and in-frame only. Here the sample spans 600,000 or so clones, about 98% being singletons. Cells designated naive CD8 were CD45RO-negative and were positively selected for CCR7, with terminally differentiated effector memory CD45RA+ cells excluded. CDR3 length: 13 amino acids. The V end was cut by 6 bases, the J end by 8 bases, with 16 bases between. Germline assignment: CDR1 MNHEY and CDR2 SVGAGI. The sequenced sample was naive CD8+ T cells sorted from blood. The origin of this receptor is a man in his thirties or forties in good health. This sequence joins TRBV6-5 and TRBJ1-1; a possible D gene is TRBD1 (5 bases). CDR3 DNA: TGTGCCAGCAGCCTCGCGGGAGGGGCAGAAGCTTTCTTT. Its translation: CASSLAGGAEAFF.